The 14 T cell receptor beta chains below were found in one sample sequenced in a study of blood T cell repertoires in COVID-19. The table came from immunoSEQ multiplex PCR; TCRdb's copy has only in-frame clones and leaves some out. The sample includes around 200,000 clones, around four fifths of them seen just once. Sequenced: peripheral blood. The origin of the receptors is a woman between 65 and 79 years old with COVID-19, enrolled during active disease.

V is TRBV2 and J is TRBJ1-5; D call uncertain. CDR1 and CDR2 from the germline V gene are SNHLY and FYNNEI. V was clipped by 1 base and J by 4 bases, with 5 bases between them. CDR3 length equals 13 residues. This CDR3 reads CASSEDWNQPQHF. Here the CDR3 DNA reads TGTGCCAGCAGTGAAGACTGGAATCAGCCCCAGCATTTT.

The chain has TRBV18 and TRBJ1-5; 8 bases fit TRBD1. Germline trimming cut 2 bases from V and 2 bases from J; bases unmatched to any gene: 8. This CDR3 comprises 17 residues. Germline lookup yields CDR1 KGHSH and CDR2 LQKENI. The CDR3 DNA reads TGTGCCAGCTCACCATACCCCTCAGGGGGCGGCAATCAGCCCCAGCATTTT. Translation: CASSPYPSGGGNQPQHF.

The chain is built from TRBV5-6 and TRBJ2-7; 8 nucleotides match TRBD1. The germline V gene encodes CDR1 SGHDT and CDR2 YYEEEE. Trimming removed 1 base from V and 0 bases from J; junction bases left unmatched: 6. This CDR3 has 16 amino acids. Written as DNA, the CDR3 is TGTGCCAGCAGCTTGAGGACAGGGTCCTACTCCTACGAGCAGTACTTC. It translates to CASSLRTGSYSYEQYF.

The CDR3 nucleotides are TGTGCCAGCAGCTTAGAGATGGCCCCAAACACCTTC. Its translation is CASSLEMAPNTF. The chain joins TRBV7-7 to TRBJ1-2; no reliable D call. Germline V gene lookup returns CDR1 SSHAT and CDR2 FNYEAQ (reference sequence). Trimming stripped 1 base from V and 12 bases from J, with 12 bases between. The CDR3 loop spans 12 amino acids.

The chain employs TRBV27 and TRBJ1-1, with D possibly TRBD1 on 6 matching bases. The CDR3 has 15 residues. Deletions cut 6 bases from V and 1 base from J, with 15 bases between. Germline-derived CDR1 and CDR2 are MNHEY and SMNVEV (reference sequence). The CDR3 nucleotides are TGTGCCAGCAGCTCGAGGGGGACGCCGAACACTGAAGCTTTCTTT. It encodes CASSSRGTPNTEAFF.

The CDR3 protein is CASSELQGPSGEKLFF. In nucleotides, the CDR3 is TGTGCCAGCAGCGAGTTACAGGGGCCGTCCGGAGAAAAACTGTTTTTT. This rearrangement joins TRBV9 to TRBJ1-4; 7 bases match TRBD1. V lost 3 bases, J lost 8 bases, and 13 bases stayed unmatched. Germline CDR1 is SGDLS and CDR2 is YYNGEE. The CDR3 runs to 16 residues.

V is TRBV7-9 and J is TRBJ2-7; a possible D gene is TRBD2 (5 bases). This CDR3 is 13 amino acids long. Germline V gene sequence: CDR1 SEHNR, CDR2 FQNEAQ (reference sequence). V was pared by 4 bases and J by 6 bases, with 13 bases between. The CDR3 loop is CASSYDRGSEQYF. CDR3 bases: TGTGCCAGCAGCTACGATCGGGGTTCCGAGCAGTACTTC.

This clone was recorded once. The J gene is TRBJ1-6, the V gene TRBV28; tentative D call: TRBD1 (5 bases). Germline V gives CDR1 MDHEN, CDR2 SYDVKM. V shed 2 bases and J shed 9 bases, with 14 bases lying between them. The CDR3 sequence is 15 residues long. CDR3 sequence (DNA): TGTGCCAGCAGTTTAAGTGGGGGAGGTGGTTCACCCCTCCACTTT. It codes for CASSLSGGGGSPLHF.

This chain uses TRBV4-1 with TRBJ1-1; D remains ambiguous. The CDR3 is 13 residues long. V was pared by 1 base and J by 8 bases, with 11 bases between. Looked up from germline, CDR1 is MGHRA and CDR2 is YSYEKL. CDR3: CASSQGPSPEAFF. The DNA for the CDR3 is TGCGCCAGCAGCCAAGGGCCCTCTCCCGAAGCTTTCTTT.

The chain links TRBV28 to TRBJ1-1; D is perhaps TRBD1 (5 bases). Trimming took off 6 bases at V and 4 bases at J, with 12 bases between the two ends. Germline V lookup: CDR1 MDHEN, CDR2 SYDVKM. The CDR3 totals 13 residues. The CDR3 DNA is TGTGCCAGCAGCGAATTGGGGGGCACTGAAGCTTTCTTT. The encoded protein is CASSELGGTEAFF. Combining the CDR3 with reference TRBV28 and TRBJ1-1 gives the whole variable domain DVKVTQSSRYLVKRTGEKVFLECVQDMDHENMFWYRQDPGLGLRLIYFSYDVKMKEKGDIPEGYSVSREKKERFSLILESASTNQTSMYLCASSELGGTEAFFGQGTRLTVV.

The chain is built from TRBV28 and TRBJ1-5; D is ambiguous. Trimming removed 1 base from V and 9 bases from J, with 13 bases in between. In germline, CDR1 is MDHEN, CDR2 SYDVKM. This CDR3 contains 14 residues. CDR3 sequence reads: CASSLLGFLMPQHF. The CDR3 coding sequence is TGTGCCAGCAGTTTATTGGGCTTCCTTATGCCCCAGCATTTT.

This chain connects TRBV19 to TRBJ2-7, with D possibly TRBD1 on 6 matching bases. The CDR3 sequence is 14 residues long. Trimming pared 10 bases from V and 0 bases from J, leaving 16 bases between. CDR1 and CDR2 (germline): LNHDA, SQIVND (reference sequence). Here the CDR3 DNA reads TGTGCCATTCGGCCCAGGGGCACCTCCTACGAGCAGTACTTC. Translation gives CAIRPRGTSYEQYF.

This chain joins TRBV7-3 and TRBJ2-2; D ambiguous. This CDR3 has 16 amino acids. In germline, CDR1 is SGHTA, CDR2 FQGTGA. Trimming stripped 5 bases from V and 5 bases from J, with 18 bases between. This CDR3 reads CASSKDNGVGTGELFF. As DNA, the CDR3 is TGTGCCAGCAGCAAGGATAACGGAGTCGGGACCGGGGAGCTGTTTTTT.

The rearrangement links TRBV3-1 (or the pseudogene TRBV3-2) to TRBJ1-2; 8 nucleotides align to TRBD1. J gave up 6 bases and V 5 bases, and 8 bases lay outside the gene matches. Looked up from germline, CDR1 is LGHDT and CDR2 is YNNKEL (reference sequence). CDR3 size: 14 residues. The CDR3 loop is CASSLRTGNNGYTF. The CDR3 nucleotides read TGTGCCAGCAGCTTGCGGACAGGGAACAATGGCTACACCTTC.